The 13 T cell receptor beta chains reported below all come from one sample, sequenced in a study of shared clonotypes between healthy human individuals. Libraries were prepared by immunoSEQ multiplex PCR; TCRdb keeps only in-frame clonotypes and omits some of them. The sample yields roughly 2.1 million clones, about 93% seen once. Cells designated naive CD8 were CD45RO-negative and were positively selected for CCR7, with terminally differentiated effector memory CD45RA+ cells excluded. The sample taken for sequencing was naive CD8+ T cells from PBMCs. These receptors all come from a young man in good health. Some clones in this sample may be carry-over from other donors' samples.

The chain employs TRBV19 and TRBJ2-1; 10 positions match TRBD1. The CDR3 extends over 16 amino acids. CDR1 and CDR2 (germline): LNHDA, SQIVND (reference sequence). V was clipped by 6 bases and J by 4 bases; unmatched bases: 9. The CDR3 region has the DNA TGTGCCAGTAGATCCCTCCGGGACAGGGGATACAATGAGCAGTTCTTC. It encodes CASRSLRDRGYNEQFF.

The CDR3 DNA sequence: TGTGCCAGCAGCTCAGGGGTCGGGACAGGGGGCTACGAGCAGTACTTC. Protein: CASSSGVGTGGYEQYF. The chain recombines TRBV7-8 with TRBJ2-7; 11 bases line up with TRBD1. CDR1 and CDR2 (germline): SGHVS, FQNEAQ. This CDR3 region has 16 residues. V dropped 4 bases and J dropped 3; count of bases not matched to a gene: 8.

The J gene is TRBJ1-1, the V gene TRBV11-3, with D maybe TRBD1 (5 bases). V was clipped by 4 bases and J by 2 bases, with 11 bases between them. Germline V gene data show CDR1 as SGHNT and CDR2 as YENEEA. This CDR3 is 14 amino acids long. The CDR3 protein is CASSSRGENTEAFF. The CDR3 DNA reads as TGTGCCAGCAGCTCGAGGGGCGAAAACACTGAAGCTTTCTTT.

V is TRBV9 and J is TRBJ2-7, with D perhaps matching TRBD2 (6 bases). The length of the CDR3 is 15 residues. Germline V gives CDR1 SGDLS, CDR2 YYNGEE. Trimming removed 4 bases from V and 0 bases from J, with 14 bases in between. CDR3 nucleotide sequence: TGTGCCAGCAGCCCCCAAGCGGGCTACTCCTACGAGCAGTACTTC. This gives the protein CASSPQAGYSYEQYF.

This sequence joins TRBV9 and TRBJ2-7; the D is unclear. Trimming left V 0 bases short and J 6 bases short, with 10 bases between. This CDR3 spans 13 amino acids. Germline V gene sequence: CDR1 SGDLS, CDR2 YYNGEE. This CDR3 reads CASSVAPGGEQYF. CDR3 bases: TGTGCCAGCAGCGTAGCTCCCGGCGGCGAGCAGTACTTC.

Concerning this clone itself: A junction boundary mismatches the germline segment, possibly from a read error. This rearrangement joins TRBV2 to TRBJ1-3, with D possibly matching TRBD1 (5 bases). The germline gives CDR1 SNHLY, CDR2 FYNNEI. The length of the CDR3 is 13 residues. CDR3 nucleotides: TGTGCCAGCAGTGAACCCACACCCCCGGACAAGGATTTT. Translating gives CASSEPTPPDKDF.

The CDR3 here is CASSPEPSSYNEQFF. Written as DNA, the CDR3 is TGTGCCAGCTCACCCGAACCGAGCTCCTACAATGAGCAGTTCTTC. The V gene is TRBV18, the J gene TRBJ2-1; D is unresolved. Trimming shortened V by 3 bases and J by 0 bases, and 9 bases separated the two germline ends. This CDR3 has 15 amino acids. Germline CDR1 is KGHSH and CDR2 is LQKENI.

V and J are TRBV27 and TRBJ1-1; the D is unclear. Germline assignment: CDR1 MNHEY and CDR2 SMNVEV (reference sequence). The length of the CDR3 is 14 residues. Trimming left V 4 bases short and J 3 bases short, with 12 bases between. The CDR3 sequence is CASSSKAGYTEAFF. CDR3 DNA: TGTGCCAGCAGTTCCAAGGCGGGTTACACTGAAGCTTTCTTT.

The chain couples TRBV4-1 to TRBJ2-1, with 7 bases identical to TRBD2. Germline CDR1 is MGHRA and CDR2 is YSYEKL. The V gene end was trimmed by 4 bases and the J gene end by 10 bases; junction bases not matched to a gene: 10. This CDR3 comprises 14 residues. The CDR3 is CASSLAGRAGEQFF. The CDR3 coding sequence is TGCGCCAGCAGCCTCGCGGGGAGGGCCGGGGAGCAGTTCTTC.

The chain carries TRBV4-1 and TRBJ2-3, with D unresolved. The CDR3 sequence is 16 residues long. The germline V gene encodes CDR1 MGHRA and CDR2 YSYEKL. V was shortened by 1 base and J by 5 bases, with 16 bases between the two germline ends. CDR3 bases: TGCGCCAGCAGCCAAGGGTGGGCAGTCGGGCAAGATACGCAGTATTTT. This codes for CASSQGWAVGQDTQYF.

With respect to this clone: The sample contains more than one DNA sequence encoding this CDR3. The rearrangement joins TRBV10-3 to TRBJ1-3; no definite D call. This CDR3 is built from 13 residues. Germline CDR1 ENHRY, CDR2 SYGVKD. The V end lost 3 bases, the J end lost 1 base, and 4 bases lay between the germline ends. The CDR3 reads CAISEGSGNTIYF. CDR3 nucleotides: TGTGCCATCAGTGAAGGGTCTGGAAACACCATATATTTT.

The chain recombines TRBV6-5 with TRBJ1-1; no definite D call. Germline-derived CDR1 and CDR2 are MNHEY and SVGAGI. Deletions cut 0 bases from V and 3 bases from J, with 5 bases between. There are 13 residues in the CDR3. CDR3 in DNA: TGTGCCAGCAGTTACTCGACGCACACTGAAGCTTTCTTT. It yields the protein CASSYSTHTEAFF.

J is TRBJ2-2 and V is TRBV27, with a weak D call TRBD1 (6 bases). Germline CDR1 is MNHEY and CDR2 is SMNVEV (reference sequence). The CDR3 runs to 16 residues. V lost 6 bases and J lost 4, with 18 bases in between. The CDR3 sequence is CASSPIGQTSTGELFF. The CDR3 coding sequence is TGTGCCAGCAGCCCAATCGGACAGACGAGCACCGGGGAGCTGTTTTTT.